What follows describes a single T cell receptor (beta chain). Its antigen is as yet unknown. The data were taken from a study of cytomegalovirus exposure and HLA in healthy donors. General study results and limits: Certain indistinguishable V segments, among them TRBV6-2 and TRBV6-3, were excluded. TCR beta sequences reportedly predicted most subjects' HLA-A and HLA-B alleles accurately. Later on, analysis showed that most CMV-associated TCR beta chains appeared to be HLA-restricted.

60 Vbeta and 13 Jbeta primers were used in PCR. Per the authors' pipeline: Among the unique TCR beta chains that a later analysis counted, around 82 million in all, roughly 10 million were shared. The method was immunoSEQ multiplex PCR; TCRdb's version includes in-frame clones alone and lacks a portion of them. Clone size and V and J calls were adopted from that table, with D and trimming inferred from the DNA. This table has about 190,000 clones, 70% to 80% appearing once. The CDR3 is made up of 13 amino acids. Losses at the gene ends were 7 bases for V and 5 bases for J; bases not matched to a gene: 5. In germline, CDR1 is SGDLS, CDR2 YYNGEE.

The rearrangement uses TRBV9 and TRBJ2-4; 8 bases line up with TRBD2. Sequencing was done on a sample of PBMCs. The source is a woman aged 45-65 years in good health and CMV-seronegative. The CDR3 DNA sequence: TGTGCCAGCGGGGGGACTAGTCAAAACATTCAGTACTTC. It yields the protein CASGGTSQNIQYF.